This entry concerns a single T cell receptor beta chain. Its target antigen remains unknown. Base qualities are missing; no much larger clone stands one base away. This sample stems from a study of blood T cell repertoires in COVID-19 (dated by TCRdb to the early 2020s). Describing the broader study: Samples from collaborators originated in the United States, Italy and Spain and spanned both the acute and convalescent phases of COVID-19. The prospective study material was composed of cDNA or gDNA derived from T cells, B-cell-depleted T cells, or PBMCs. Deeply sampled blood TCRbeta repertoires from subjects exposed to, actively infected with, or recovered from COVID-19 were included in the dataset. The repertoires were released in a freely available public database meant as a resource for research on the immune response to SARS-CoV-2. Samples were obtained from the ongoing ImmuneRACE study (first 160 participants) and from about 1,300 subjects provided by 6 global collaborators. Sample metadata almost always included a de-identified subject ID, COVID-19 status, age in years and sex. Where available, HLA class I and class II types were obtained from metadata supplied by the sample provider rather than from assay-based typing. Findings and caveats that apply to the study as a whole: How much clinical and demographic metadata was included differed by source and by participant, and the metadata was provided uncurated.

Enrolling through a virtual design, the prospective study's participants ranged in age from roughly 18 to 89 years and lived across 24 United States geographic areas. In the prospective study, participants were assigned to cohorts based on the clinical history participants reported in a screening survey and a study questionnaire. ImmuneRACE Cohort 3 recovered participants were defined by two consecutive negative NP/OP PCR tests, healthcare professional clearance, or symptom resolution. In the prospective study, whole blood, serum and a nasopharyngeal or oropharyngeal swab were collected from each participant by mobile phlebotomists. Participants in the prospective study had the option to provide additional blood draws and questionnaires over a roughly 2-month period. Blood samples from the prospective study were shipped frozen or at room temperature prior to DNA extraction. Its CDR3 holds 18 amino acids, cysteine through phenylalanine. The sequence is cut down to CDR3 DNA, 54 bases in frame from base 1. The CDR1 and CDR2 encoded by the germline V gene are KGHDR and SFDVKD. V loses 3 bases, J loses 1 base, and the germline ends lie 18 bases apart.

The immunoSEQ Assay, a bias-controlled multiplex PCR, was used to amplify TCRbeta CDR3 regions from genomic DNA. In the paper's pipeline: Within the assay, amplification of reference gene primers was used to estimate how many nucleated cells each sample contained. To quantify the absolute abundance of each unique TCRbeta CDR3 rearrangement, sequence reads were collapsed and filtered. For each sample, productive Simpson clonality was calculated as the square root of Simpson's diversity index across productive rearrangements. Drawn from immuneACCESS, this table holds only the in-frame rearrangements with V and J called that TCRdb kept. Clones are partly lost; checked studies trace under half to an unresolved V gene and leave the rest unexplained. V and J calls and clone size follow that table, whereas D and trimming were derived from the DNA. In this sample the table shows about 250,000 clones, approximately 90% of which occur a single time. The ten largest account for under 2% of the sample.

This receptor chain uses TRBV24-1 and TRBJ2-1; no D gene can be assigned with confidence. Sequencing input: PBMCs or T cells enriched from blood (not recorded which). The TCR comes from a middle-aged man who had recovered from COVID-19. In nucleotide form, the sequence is TGTGCCACCAGTGATCCCAACCCAGGCCCTGAGTCCTACAATGAGCAGTTCTTC. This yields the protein CATSDPNPGPESYNEQFF.